This is a list of T cell receptor beta chains from one sample in a study of early T cells in non-severe SARS-CoV-2 infection. MiXCR was run by TCRdb on the 5' RACE reads, yielding one entry per CDR3 protein. The sample contains roughly 50,000 distinct CDR3 sequences, over 7.5% of which appear only once. Sequencing used whole blood. Receptors were obtained from an adult who was a healthcare worker with PCR-confirmed SARS-CoV-2 infection or an uninfected control (not recorded which). The conserved cysteine and the conserved F or W are not part of the CDR3 here.

>TRBV29-1
SVWTNTGELF
>TRBV18
ASSPRQGASTDTQY
>TRBV27
ASTYSTGPTFNEQF
>TRBV6-5
ASSYSLESEQY
>TRBV7-9
ASSSQDTGTVGTGELF
>TRBV7-2
ASSLSSGANVLT
>TRBV7-9
ASSLAQGQGGYT
>TRBV7-8
ASSPTWSEQF
>TRBV5-6
ASRDRGRPGELF
>TRBV28
ASSLLALRTDTQY
>TRBV14
ASSPLGGYHSTDTQY
>TRBV5-1
ASSLEGTGGHNSPLH
>TRBV13
ASSLGRTSGKGLF
>TRBV24-1
ATSDPASNEQF
>TRBV18
ASSPSGNTEAF
>TRBV7-2
ASSQGIMTEAF
>TRBV13
ASSPGGGNYGYT
>TRBV25-1
ASRWEAGELF
>TRBV7-9
ASSRETSGAYNEQF
>TRBV9
ASSVSGQREETQY
>TRBV5-1
ASTPGQYMNTEAF
>TRBV5-1
ASSPRQGLDQPQH
>TRBV4-2
ASSQDPQLGQPQH
>TRBV10-3
AISSQQGSAEAF
>TRBV19
ASSGPGTGSSEQY
>TRBV12-3/TRBV12-4
ASIDNTDTQY
>TRBV6-1
AGRRAGAYEQY
>TRBV6-5
ASSLDGVNEKLF
>TRBV12-3/TRBV12-4
ASSLSGSSYEQY
>TRBV14
ASSQDFSGNTIY
>TRBV7-9
ASSLAASGGYEQY
>TRBV7-3
ASSLGSEQF
>TRBV11-2
ASTSPRVLAGHNEQF
>TRBV6-6
ASSSQGSYEQY
>TRBV20-1
SATPDRPRGNQPQH
>TRBV5-5
ASSLDWTEDNYGYT
>TRBV6-2/TRBV6-3
ASISLRDYTGELF
>TRBV29-1
SVADSNQPQH
>TRBV2
ASSPRTSGGVSF
>TRBV4-1
ASSPRGAGSENTEAF
>TRBV4-1
ASSQVQGGQETQY
>TRBV9
ASSSSGGHVAQY
>TRBV5-1
ASSVLAGSNEQF
>TRBV5-1
ASSLGQGRYEQY
>TRBV12-3/TRBV12-4
ASRPDRGGYT